A single sample gave rise to the 23 T cell receptor delta chains below, sequenced in a study of gamma-delta T cells after stem cell transplantation. TCRdb redid clone calling on the RT-PCR reads using CATT. This sample has about 3,400 delta-chain clones; about a sixth occur once, and the top ten carry approximately 15%. The sequenced sample consisted of gamma-delta T cells. Receptors were obtained from a human donor. It is not recorded whose cells these are; they may come from a transplant donor.

The chain recombines TRDV2 with TRDJ1; 11 nucleotides line up with TRDD3. Trimming removed 3 bases from V and 7 bases from J; junction bases left unmatched: 18. Germline values: CDR1 GEAIGNYY, CDR2 EKD. The CDR3 is 18 amino acids. The CDR3 reads CACDAVRVGDTPSRKLIF. The CDR3 nucleotides read TGTGCCTGTGACGCCGTTCGGGTGGGGGATACGCCTTCTCGTAAACTCATCTTT.

About this clone: With only one base between it and a far larger clone, this is likely a read error. The rearrangement joins TRDV2 to TRDJ1, with 10 bases identical to TRDD3. CDR1 is GEAIGNYY, CDR2 EKD, per germline. The CDR3 is 19 residues long. The CDR3 region is CACGTVRTGGSRYTDKLIF. CDR3 DNA sequence: TGTGCCTGTGGCACCGTTCGTACTGGGGGATCTAGGTACACCGATAAACTCATCTTT.

This clone showed up just a few times. The junction and the germline gene differ at one end; a read error may be behind it. This chain links TRDV2 with TRDJ1; 12 positions agree with TRDD3. This CDR3 is 15 amino acids long. Germline assignment: CDR1 GEAIGNYY and CDR2 EKD. CDR3 DNA sequence: TGTGCCTGTGACCCTGTACTGGGGGATACCGATAACCTCATCTTT. Translated, it gives CACDPVLGDTDNLIF.

The chain has TRDV2 and TRDJ1; 8 bases line up with TRDD3. V trimming: 2 bases; J trimming: 0 bases; junction bases outside the gene matches: 13. Germline V lookup: CDR1 GEAIGNYY, CDR2 EKD. The CDR3 is 18 residues long. In nucleotides, the CDR3 is TGTGCCTGTGACATAGTCACTGGGGGCACCGAGTACACCGATAAACTCATCTTT. This translates into CACDIVTGGTEYTDKLIF.

This clone is termed medium-sized. The chain has TRDV1 and TRDJ1; D unresolved. The germline gives CDR1 TSWWSYY, CDR2 QGS. The V end lost 5 bases, the J end lost 2 bases, and 15 bases lay between the germline ends. CDR3 length equals 15 residues. For the CDR3, the DNA is TGTGCTCTTGGGAGGATCCTCTTCTTTACCGATAAACTCATCTTT. It is translated as CALGRILFFTDKLIF.

V is TRDV1 and J is TRDJ1, with TRDD3 identical over 8 bases. The V segment lost 1 base and the J segment 8 bases; nucleotides outside the gene matches: 18. Germline CDR1 and CDR2: TSWWSYY and QGS. This CDR3 is 18 amino acids long. CDR3 region: CALGEPPLGWGSPVKLIF. In DNA, the CDR3 is TGTGCTCTTGGGGAACCGCCGTTGGGCTGGGGGAGCCCCGTAAAACTCATCTTT.

To note about this clone: A much larger clone differs by one base, so this may be a read error. The sample has other DNA sequences that encode this CDR3 too. The V and J genes are TRDV2 and TRDJ3; TRDD3 agrees at 12 bases. Germline V gene data show CDR1 as GEAIGNYY and CDR2 as EKD. V was clipped by 0 bases and J by 0 bases; unmatched bases: 8. The CDR3 runs 21 residues. This CDR3 reads CACDTLLGDTGSSWDTRQMFF. Here the CDR3 DNA reads TGTGCCTGTGACACCTTACTGGGGGATACCGGGAGCTCCTGGGACACCCGACAGATGTTTTTC.

Comments on this clone: A read error may explain this, as a much larger clone is one base away. The same CDR3 also results from other DNA sequences found in this sample. This chain joins TRDV2 and TRDJ1; perhaps TRDD3 as D (6 bases). This CDR3 contains 16 residues. Germline V CDR1 and CDR2: GEAIGNYY, EKD. This CDR3 is CACDTVSGLGTDKLIF. The CDR3 region has the DNA TGTGCCTGCGACACCGTTTCCGGACTGGGCACCGATAAACTCATCTTT.

Note on this clone: A read error may be the cause here, since a much bigger clone is one base away. The identical CDR3 is also encoded by other nucleotide sequences in the sample. V usage is TRDV2 and J usage is TRDJ1; 10 nucleotides match TRDD3. The CDR3 totals 20 residues. Germline trimming cut 3 bases from V and 1 base from J; bases unmatched to any gene: 19. The V gene's germline CDR1 is GEAIGNYY and CDR2 EKD. The CDR3 DNA is TGTGCCTGTGACTCCGTTCCCCTCCTGGGGGATAGCTTGACCACCGATAAACTCATCTTT. It yields the protein CACDSVPLLGDSLTTDKLIF.

Judged by abundance, this clone is large. This chain uses TRDV2 with TRDJ1; 13 bases match TRDD3. Trimming removed 2 bases from V and 1 base from J; junction bases left unmatched: 12. The CDR3 extends over 19 amino acids. From germline, CDR1 is GEAIGNYY and CDR2 EKD. This CDR3 reads CACDNFGLGDTGITDKLIF. CDR3 DNA: TGTGCCTGTGACAACTTTGGACTGGGGGATACGGGGATCACCGATAAACTCATCTTT.

This clone was detected only a few times. This rearrangement joins TRDV2 to TRDJ1; D is perhaps TRDD2 (5 bases). The V gene lost 0 bases and the J gene lost 4 bases, with 17 bases spanning the gap. Per germline, CDR1 GEAIGNYY and CDR2 EKD. The CDR3 runs 16 residues. The CDR3 DNA is TGTGCCTGTGACACCCTGGCTCCTAGTAACGACGATAAACTCATCTTT. Amino acid sequence: CACDTLAPSNDDKLIF.

This clone was recorded a few times. This rearrangement joins TRDV2 to TRDJ1; 9 bases are a match to TRDD3. The CDR3 has 21 residues. V lost 1 base to trimming and J lost 0 bases; unmatched junction nucleotides: 20. Germline V gives CDR1 GEAIGNYY, CDR2 EKD. In DNA form, the CDR3 reads TGTGCCTGTGACACTATTCCTACTGGGGGACCTAAACTTCTTTACACCGATAAACTCATCTTT. Residues: CACDTIPTGGPKLLYTDKLIF.

This clone has just a few counts. This clone may be a read error of a much larger clone one base away. The chain couples TRDV2 to TRDJ1; the match to TRDD2 covers 9 bases. Germline V gene data show CDR1 as GEAIGNYY and CDR2 as EKD. The V and J ends lost 2 bases and 0 bases, in that order; junction bases with no gene match: 36. The CDR3 extends over 26 amino acids. The CDR3 reads CACDNVPPSYGTPGGSSNDYTDKLIF. CDR3 coding DNA: TGTGCCTGTGACAACGTCCCCCCTTCCTACGGAACGCCGGGGGGTAGTTCCAACGATTACACCGATAAACTCATCTTT.

In its sample, this clone was seen a few times. Given a much more abundant clone one base away, this may be a read error. This sample includes further DNA sequences coding for the same CDR3. This rearrangement joins TRDV2 to TRDJ1; D is ambiguous. Germline lookup yields CDR1 GEAIGNYY and CDR2 EKD. The CDR3 loop spans 19 amino acids. CDR3: CACDTVGGFPATNTDKLIF. As DNA, the CDR3 is TGTGCCTGTGACACCGTAGGTGGTTTCCCCGCGACCAACACCGATAAGCTCATCTTT.

This clone was seen only a few times. It is likely a read error: a sequence one base away is far more abundant. The same CDR3 also results from other DNA sequences found in this sample. This sequence joins TRDV2 and TRDJ1, with D unresolved. Per germline, CDR1 GEAIGNYY and CDR2 EKD. The CDR3 has 14 residues. V lost 3 bases and J 4 bases, leaving 14 bases between the germline ends. CDR3 in amino acids: CACDPLLARDKLIF. CDR3 nucleotide sequence: TGTGCCTGTGACCCGCTGCTGGCCCGCGATAAACTCATCTTT.

This chain links TRDV2 with TRDJ1; D is ambiguous. V was pared by 0 bases and J by 0 bases, with 19 bases between. Germline V gives CDR1 GEAIGNYY, CDR2 EKD. The CDR3 extends over 18 amino acids. CDR3 in amino acids: CACDTLNPTGQYTDKLIF. Here the CDR3 DNA reads TGTGCCTGTGACACCCTCAACCCCACGGGGCAGTACACCGATAAACTCATCTTT.

About this clone: Since a much larger clone is just one base distant, this may be a read error. The V call is TRDV2, the J call TRDJ4, with 9 bases that match TRDD3. The germline V gene encodes CDR1 GEAIGNYY and CDR2 EKD. CDR3 length equals 21 residues. Trimming cost V 0 bases and J 3 bases; bases outside gene matches: 25. Written as DNA, the CDR3 is TGTGCCTGTGACACCGTTCTGGCGGGTTCCGACGTGATGGGGGATATGGGACCCCTGATCTTT. The encoded protein is CACDTVLAGSDVMGDMGPLIF.

The CDR3 spells CACDTSGAGGYAPWDTRQMFF. CDR3 coding DNA: TGTGCCTGTGACACAAGTGGGGCCGGGGGATACGCTCCCTGGGACACCCGACAGATGTTTTTC. The chain links TRDV2 to TRDJ3; TRDD3 agrees at 10 bases. Germline V gene data show CDR1 as GEAIGNYY and CDR2 as EKD. Trimming took 1 base from V and 2 from J; bases not matched to a gene: 13. This CDR3 spans 21 amino acids.

This clone was counted between two and nine times. This chain links TRDV2 with TRDJ1; 8 nucleotides match TRDD3. The CDR3 is 17 amino acids. CDR1 GEAIGNYY and CDR2 EKD come from the germline V gene. Germline trimming cut 0 bases from V and 0 bases from J; bases unmatched to any gene: 8. The CDR3 sequence: CACDTVAGGRYTDKLIF. CDR3 nucleotide sequence: TGTGCCTGTGACACCGTAGCTGGGGGAAGGTACACCGATAAACTCATCTTT.

V and J are TRDV2 and TRDJ1, with 9 bases that match TRDD3. Germline values: CDR1 GEAIGNYY, CDR2 EKD. This CDR3 spans 17 amino acids. Trimming removed 0 bases from V and 0 bases from J; junction bases left unmatched: 7. The CDR3 here is CACDTAGGSPYTDKLIF. The CDR3 nucleotides are TGTGCCTGTGACACCGCTGGGGGATCCCCGTACACCGATAAACTCATCTTT.

As regards this clone: This sequence is one base from a far larger clone and is likely a read error. J is TRDJ1 and V is TRDV2; TRDD3 aligns across 11 bases. CDR1 is GEAIGNYY, CDR2 EKD, per germline. CDR3 size: 21 residues. CDR3 protein: CACDPVRSELGDNRDTDKLTF. CDR3 DNA sequence: TGTGCCTGTGACCCTGTACGTTCCGAACTGGGGGATAATCGGGACACCGATAAACTCACCTTT.

By share, this clone counts as large (0.1 to 1%). Within the sample, other DNA sequences also encode this same CDR3. J is TRDJ1 and V is TRDV2; possibly TRDD3 for D (5 bases). With 1 base removed from V and 1 base from J, the gap between germline ends came to 15 bases. CDR1 GEAIGNYY and CDR2 EKD come from the germline V gene. This CDR3 contains 16 residues. CDR3 coding DNA: TGTGCCTGTGACACTGTTGGGGCACCCTCCACCGATAAACTCATCTTT. Translation: CACDTVGAPSTDKLIF.

Worth noting for this clone: Given a far larger clone just one base away, this is likely a sequencing read error. Other DNA sequences in this sample translate to the same CDR3. This chain connects TRDV2 to TRDJ1, with TRDD3 matching over 9 bases. The CDR3 has 18 amino acids. CDR1 and CDR2 from the germline V gene are GEAIGNYY and EKD. CDR3 in amino acids: CACDAILGDQENTDKLIF. CDR3 coding DNA: TGTGCCTGTGACGCAATTCTGGGGGATCAGGAAAACACCGATAAACTCATTTTT.